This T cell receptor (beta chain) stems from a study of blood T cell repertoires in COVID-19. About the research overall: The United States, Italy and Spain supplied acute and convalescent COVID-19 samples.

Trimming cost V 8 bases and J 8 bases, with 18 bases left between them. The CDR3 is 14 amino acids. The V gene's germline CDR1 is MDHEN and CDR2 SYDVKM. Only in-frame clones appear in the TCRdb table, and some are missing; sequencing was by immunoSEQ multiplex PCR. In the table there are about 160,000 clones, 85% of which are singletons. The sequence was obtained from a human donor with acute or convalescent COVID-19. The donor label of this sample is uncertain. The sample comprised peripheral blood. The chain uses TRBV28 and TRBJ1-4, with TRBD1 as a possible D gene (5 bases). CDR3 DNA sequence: TGTGCCAGCCATCCACCCGGCAGGGCCGAAAAACTGTTTTTT. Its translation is CASHPPGRAEKLFF.